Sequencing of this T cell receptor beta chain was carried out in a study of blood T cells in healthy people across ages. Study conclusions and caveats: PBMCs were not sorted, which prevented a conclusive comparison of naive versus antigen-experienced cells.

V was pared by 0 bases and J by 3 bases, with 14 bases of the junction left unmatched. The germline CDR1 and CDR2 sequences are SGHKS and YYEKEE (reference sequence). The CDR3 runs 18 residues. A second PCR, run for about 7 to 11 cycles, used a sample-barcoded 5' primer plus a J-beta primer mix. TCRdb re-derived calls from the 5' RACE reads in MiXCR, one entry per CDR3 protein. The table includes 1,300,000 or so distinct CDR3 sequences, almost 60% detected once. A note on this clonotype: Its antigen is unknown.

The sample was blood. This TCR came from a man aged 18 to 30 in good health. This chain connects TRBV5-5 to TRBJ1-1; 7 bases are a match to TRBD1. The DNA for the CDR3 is TGTGCCAGCAGCTTGGGCCTCGGCCCAACAGGGGTGTACACTGAAGCTTTCTTT. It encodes CASSLGLGPTGVYTEAFF.